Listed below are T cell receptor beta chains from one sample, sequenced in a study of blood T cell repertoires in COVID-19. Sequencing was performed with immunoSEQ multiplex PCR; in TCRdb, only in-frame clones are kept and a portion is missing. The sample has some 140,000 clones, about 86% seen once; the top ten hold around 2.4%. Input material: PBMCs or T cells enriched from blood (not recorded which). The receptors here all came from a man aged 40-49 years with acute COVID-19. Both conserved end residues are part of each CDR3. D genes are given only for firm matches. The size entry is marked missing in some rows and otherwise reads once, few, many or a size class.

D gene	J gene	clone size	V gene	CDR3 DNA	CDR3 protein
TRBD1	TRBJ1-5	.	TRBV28	TGTGCCAGCAGTTCCGGGACAGGCAATCAGCCCCAGCATTTT	CASSSGTGNQPQHF
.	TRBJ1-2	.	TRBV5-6	TGTGCCAGCAGCAAAGATAGAGTAAACTATGGCTACACCTTC	CASSKDRVNYGYTF
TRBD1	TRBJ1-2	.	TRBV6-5	TGTGCCAGCAGGGGACAGGGGGCGGGACAAGGCTACACCTTC	CASRGQGAGQGYTF
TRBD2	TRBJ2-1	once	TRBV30	TGTGCCTGCCAGGGGACTAGCGGGGGGGAAGGTGAGCAGTTCTTC	CACQGTSGGEGEQFF
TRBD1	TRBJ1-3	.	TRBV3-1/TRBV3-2	TGTGCCAGCAGACTACAGGGGCCAGGGGGAAACACCATATATTTT	CASRLQGPGGNTIYF
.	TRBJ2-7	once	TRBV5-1	TGCGCCAGCAGCCCCCCCGACAGAAGCTCCTACGAGCAGTACTTC	CASSPPDRSSYEQYF
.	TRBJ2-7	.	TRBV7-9	TGTGCCAGCAGCCCCCCAGCGGGTGAGAGTGGGGAGCAGTACTTC	CASSPPAGESGEQYF
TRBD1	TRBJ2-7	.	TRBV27	TGTGCCAGCGCATCAAGCGGGACAGGGGCCTACGAGCAGTACTTC	CASASSGTGAYEQYF
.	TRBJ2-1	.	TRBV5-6	TGTGCCAGCAGCCAAACGGGACTTCCCTCCTACAATGAGCAGTTCTTC	CASSQTGLPSYNEQFF
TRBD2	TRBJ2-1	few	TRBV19	TGTGCCAGTACCCGGACTAGCGGGGGGAATGAGCAGTTCTTC	CASTRTSGGNEQFF
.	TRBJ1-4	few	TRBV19	TGTGCCAGTAGTGATAGGCAGCTACTTACCGGGGCTAATGAAAAACTGTTTTTT	CASSDRQLLTGANEKLFF
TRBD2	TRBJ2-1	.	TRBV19	TGTGCCAGTAGTCCAAAGACTAGCGGGGGGTATCAGCAGTTCTTC	CASSPKTSGGYQQFF
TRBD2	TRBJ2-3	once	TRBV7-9	TGTGCCAGCAGCTTAGACTGGTTGGCGGGGGGGCATAGAGATACGCAGTATTTT	CASSLDWLAGGHRDTQYF
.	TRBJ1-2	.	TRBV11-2	TGTGCCAGCAGCCCAGGAGGCCGGCAGGGGAGCCCCCTGAGCTATGGCTACACCTTC	CASSPGGRQGSPLSYGYTF
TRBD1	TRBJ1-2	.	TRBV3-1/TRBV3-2	TGTGCCAGCAGCTACCGGGACAGCTATGGCTACACCTTC	CASSYRDSYGYTF
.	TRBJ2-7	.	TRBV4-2	TGTGCCAGCAGCCCAGGCCACGAGCAGTACTTC	CASSPGHEQYF
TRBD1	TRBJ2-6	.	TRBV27	TGTGCCAGCAGTGCCCGGACAGGGGCCTCTGGGGCCAACGTCCTGACTTTC	CASSARTGASGANVLTF
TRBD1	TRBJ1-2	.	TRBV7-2	TGTGCCAGCAGCTTAGACAGGGGGCGACAAGGCTACACCTTC	CASSLDRGRQGYTF
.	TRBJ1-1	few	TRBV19	TGTGCCAGTACTCCCCTCTCCGGGGCTGAAGCTTTCTTT	CASTPLSGAEAFF
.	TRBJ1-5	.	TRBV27	TGTGCCAGCAGTAAGCAGGGCGGTCAGCCCCAGCATTTT	CASSKQGGQPQHF
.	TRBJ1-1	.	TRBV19	TGTGCCAGTAGTGGTTACAGGAACACTGAAGCTTTCTTT	CASSGYRNTEAFF
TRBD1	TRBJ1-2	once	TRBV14	TGTGCCAGCAGCCCGGCAGGGGGCTATGGCTACACCTTC	CASSPAGGYGYTF
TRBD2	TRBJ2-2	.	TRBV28	TGTGCCAGCAGCCTTGCGGGAGAGGTCGGGGAGCTGTTTTTT	CASSLAGEVGELFF
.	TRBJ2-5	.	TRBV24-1	TGTGCCACCAGTGATTTAGGGAGAAGTGGAGAGACCCAGTACTTC	CATSDLGRSGETQYF
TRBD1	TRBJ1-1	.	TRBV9	TGTGCCAGCAGCGCTCCGACAGGGGAGAACACTGAAGCTTTCTTT	CASSAPTGENTEAFF
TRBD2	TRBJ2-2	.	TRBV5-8	TGTCTGACTAGCGGGAGGACCCTTTACACCGGGGAGCTGTTTTTT	CLTSGRTLYTGELFF
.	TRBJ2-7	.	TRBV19	TGTGCCAGTAGTATTAGACTACACTCCTACGAGCAGTACTTC	CASSIRLHSYEQYF
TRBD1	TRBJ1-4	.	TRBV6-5	TGTGCCAGCAGTTACCTGACAGGGGCAGCTAATGAAAAACTGTTTTTT	CASSYLTGAANEKLFF
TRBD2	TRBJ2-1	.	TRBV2	TGTGCCAACCCCCTGGGGGCTAGCGGGGGCGATGAGCAGTTCTTC	CANPLGASGGDEQFF
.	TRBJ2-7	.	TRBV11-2	TGTGCCAGCAGTCCGGGACTCCGGTACGAGCAGTACTTC	CASSPGLRYEQYF
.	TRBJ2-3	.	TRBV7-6	TGTGCCAGCAGCTTCGCGGGACCCACAGATACGCAGTATTTT	CASSFAGPTDTQYF
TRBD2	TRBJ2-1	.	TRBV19	TGTGCCAGTACCCTCACTAGCGCAAGCTCCTACAATGAGCAGTTCTTC	CASTLTSASSYNEQFF